Reported below is one TCR beta chain. The target antigen is unknown. This CDR3 region has 18 residues. Germline V gives CDR1 SGHNT, CDR2 YYREEE (reference sequence). The V and J ends lost 3 bases and 4 bases, in that order; junction bases with no gene match: 12. This specimen comes from a study of long-term antiretroviral therapy in people with HIV. The wider study: Sampling started about a decade before the 2015 immediate-ART recommendation. Whole-study findings and limits: Viral resistance, ART adherence and therapy changes all lacked available data.

Donors needed at least one pre-ART PBMC sample plus at least two post-ART samples. This was the immunoSEQ v3.0 assay at survey level. Here immunoSEQ multiplex PCR was the method, and the copy in TCRdb shows in-frame clones only, minus some. This repertoire shows about 35,000 clones, roughly four fifths found once; its top ten account for around 13%. The specimen was unsorted PBMCs, collected 0.3 years after starting antiretroviral therapy. This TCR came from a young man with HIV. V gene TRBV5-4 combines with J gene TRBJ2-1; 11 nucleotides align to TRBD2. The CDR3 sequence is CASSSQEGLAAGYNEQFF. DNA of the CDR3: TGTGCCAGCAGCTCGCAGGAGGGACTAGCGGCTGGGTACAATGAGCAGTTCTTC.